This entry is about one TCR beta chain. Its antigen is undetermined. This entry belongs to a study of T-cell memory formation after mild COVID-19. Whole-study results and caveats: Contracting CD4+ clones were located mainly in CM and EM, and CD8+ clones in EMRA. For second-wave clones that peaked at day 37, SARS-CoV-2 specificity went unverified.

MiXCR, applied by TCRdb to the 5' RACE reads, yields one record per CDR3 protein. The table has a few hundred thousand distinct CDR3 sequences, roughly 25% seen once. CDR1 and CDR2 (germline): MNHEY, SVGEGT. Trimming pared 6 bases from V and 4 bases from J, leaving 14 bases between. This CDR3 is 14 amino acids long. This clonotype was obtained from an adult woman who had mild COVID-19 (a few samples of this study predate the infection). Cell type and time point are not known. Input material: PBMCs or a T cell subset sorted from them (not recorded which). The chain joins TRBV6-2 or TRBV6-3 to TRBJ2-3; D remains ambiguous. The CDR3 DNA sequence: TGTGCCAGCAGCCTCCTGTTGGGTGCAGATACGCAGTATTTT. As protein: CASSLLLGADTQYF.